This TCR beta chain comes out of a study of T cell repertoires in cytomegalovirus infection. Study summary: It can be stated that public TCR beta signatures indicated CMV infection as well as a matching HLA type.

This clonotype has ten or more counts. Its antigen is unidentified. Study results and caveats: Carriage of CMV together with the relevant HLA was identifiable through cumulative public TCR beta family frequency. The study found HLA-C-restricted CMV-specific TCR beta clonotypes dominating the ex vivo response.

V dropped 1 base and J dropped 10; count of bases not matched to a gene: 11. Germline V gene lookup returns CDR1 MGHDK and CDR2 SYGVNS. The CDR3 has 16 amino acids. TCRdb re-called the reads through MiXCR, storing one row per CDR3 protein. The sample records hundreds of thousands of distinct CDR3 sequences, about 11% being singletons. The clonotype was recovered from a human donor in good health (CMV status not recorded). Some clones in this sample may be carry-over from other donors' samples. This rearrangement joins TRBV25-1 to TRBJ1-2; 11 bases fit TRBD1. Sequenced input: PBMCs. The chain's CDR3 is CASSELARTGGDFYTF. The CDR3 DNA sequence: TGTGCCAGCAGTGAATTAGCAAGGACAGGGGGCGACTTCTACACCTTC.